The entry below describes one TCR beta chain. Its specificity is not known. MiXCR, applied by TCRdb to the reads, yields one record per CDR3 protein. The sample yields roughly 570,000 distinct CDR3 sequences, around two fifths seen once. CDR1 is SGHTA and CDR2 is FQGNSA in the germline V gene. The ends were cut back, 4 bases at V and 6 bases at J, with 9 bases in the middle. This CDR3 contains 12 residues. The record originates from a study of T cell repertoires in cytomegalovirus infection. The V gene is TRBV7-2, the J gene TRBJ1-1; D gene ambiguous. The sequencing used cultured PBMCs, collected from culture after CMV antigen stimulation. The receptor was derived from a human donor in good health (CMV status not recorded). Some clones in this sample may be carry-over from other donors' samples. DNA for the CDR3: TGTGCCAGCAGCTCCCGTGGCCCTGAAGCTTTCTTT. Protein sequence: CASSSRGPEAFF.